This TCR beta chain derives from a study of human T cells and chemical hapten exposure. It was the library that attached unique molecular identifiers to individual cDNA molecules. In TCRdb, the RACE reads were re-called with MiXCR into one record per CDR3 protein. The sample records fewer than 80,000 distinct CDR3 sequences, about a tenth being singletons. Trimming left V 6 bases short and J 3 bases short, with 11 bases between. Germline loops: CDR1 MNHEY, CDR2 SVGAGI. The CDR3 has 13 amino acids. Indicated time point: patch test 2, 6 weeks after DPC sensitization. Regarding treatment: therapeutic diphenylcyclopropenone sensitization with weekly scalp DPC. This clonotype was counted between two and nine times.

The sample was whole blood, taken in connection with sensitization to the hapten diphenylcyclopropenone (DPC). The receptor was derived from a woman aged 50 to 60 with alopecia areata. Some clones in this sample may be carry-over from other donors' samples. V and J are TRBV6-5 and TRBJ1-1; no clear D gene. In DNA, the CDR3 is TGTGCCAGCAGGCGTGAGGTGTACACTGAAGCTTTCTTT. The encoded protein is CASRREVYTEAFF.